The 18 T cell receptor beta chains below all came from one sample that was sequenced in a study of multiple sclerosis patients with progressive multifocal leukoencephalopathy. Time point denoted: time of PML onset. TCRdb's table, derived via immunoSEQ multiplex PCR, lists solely in-frame clones and lacks some. The sample holds more than 30,000 clones, roughly 90% seen once. This material consisted of PBMCs, taken from a patient treated with natalizumab. These receptors were taken from a woman between 40 and 55 years old with progressive multifocal leukoencephalopathy.

As to this clone: Distinct nucleotide sequences in the sample also encode this CDR3. The chain employs TRBV28 and TRBJ1-2; weak D call: TRBD1 (5 bases). V lost 3 bases and J 5 bases, leaving 7 bases between the germline ends. Per the germline V gene, CDR1 is MDHEN and CDR2 is SYDVKM. The CDR3 has 12 amino acids. The CDR3 spells CASSLKGYGYTF. In DNA, the CDR3 is TGTGCCAGCAGTTTGAAGGGGTATGGCTACACCTTC.

The gene calls are TRBV10-3 and TRBJ2-7; 15 nucleotides agree with TRBD2. Losses at the gene ends were 4 bases for V and 5 bases for J; bases not matched to a gene: 18. Germline CDR1 is ENHRY and CDR2 is SYGVKD. The CDR3 spans 20 residues. This CDR3 reads CAISAKTEAPGLAGGNEQYF. For the CDR3, the DNA is TGTGCCATCAGTGCGAAGACAGAGGCCCCGGGACTAGCGGGAGGTAACGAGCAGTACTTC.

The chain carries TRBV6-4 and TRBJ2-1; D perhaps matches TRBD2 (6 bases). V was trimmed by 3 bases and J by 7 bases, leaving 10 bases between them. Germline CDR1 is MRHNA and CDR2 is SNTAGT. CDR3 length: 13 residues. The CDR3 region has the DNA TGTGCCAGCAGTGAAAGAGGAGGGAATGAGCAGTTCTTC. As protein: CASSERGGNEQFF.

This clone was seen only once. This chain connects TRBV18 to TRBJ1-2, with a possible D match to TRBD1 (6 bases). Germline V CDR1 and CDR2: KGHSH, LQKENI. The length of the CDR3 is 15 residues. The V and J ends lost 2 bases and 4 bases respectively, with 14 bases between them. The CDR3 DNA sequence: TGTGCCAGCTCACCAACTCATACAGGGACCTATGGCTACACCTTC. This gives the protein CASSPTHTGTYGYTF.

The chain carries TRBV2 and TRBJ2-7; D might be TRBD1 or TRBD2, each matching 6 bases. Looked up from germline, CDR1 is SNHLY and CDR2 is FYNNEI. This CDR3 spans 17 amino acids. Trimming stripped 6 bases from V and 1 base from J, with 22 bases between. CDR3 protein: CASRPLEGEQRSYEQYF. DNA for the CDR3: TGTGCCAGCAGGCCGTTGGAGGGGGAGCAGAGATCCTACGAGCAGTACTTC. The variable domain in full, completed from reference TRBV2 and TRBJ2-7, reads EPEVTQTPSHQVTQMGQEVILRCVPISNHLYFYWYRQILGQKVEFLVSFYNNEISEKSEIFDDQFSVERPDGSNFTLKIRSTKLEDSAMYFCASRPLEGEQRSYEQYFGPGTRLTVT.

This rearrangement joins TRBV7-2 to TRBJ2-2, with TRBD2 matching 7 bases. The CDR3 totals 15 residues. Germline trimming cut 5 bases from V and 8 bases from J; bases unmatched to any gene: 11. Germline V CDR1 and CDR2: SGHTA, FQGNSA. The CDR3 reads CASSRAGREPGELFF. The CDR3 bases are TGTGCCAGCAGCCGGGCCGGGCGGGAGCCAGGGGAGCTGTTTTTT.

V and J are TRBV6-1 and TRBJ2-3; 11 nucleotides match TRBD2. The V gene end was trimmed by 7 bases and the J gene end by 4 bases; junction bases not matched to a gene: 1. Germline V gives CDR1 MNHNS, CDR2 SASEGT. The CDR3 sequence is 13 residues long. CDR3 DNA sequence: TGTGCCAGCATACTAGCGGGGGCAGATACGCAGTATTTT. This gives the protein CASILAGADTQYF.

The chain couples TRBV6-6 to TRBJ2-1, with unresolved D. The CDR3 runs to 15 residues. V dropped 6 bases and J dropped 3 bases, with 15 bases sitting between them. Per germline, CDR1 MNHNY and CDR2 SVGAGI (reference sequence). CDR3 protein: CASSPAKVLYNEQFF. The CDR3 DNA reads TGTGCCAGCAGCCCCGCGAAGGTGCTCTACAATGAGCAGTTCTTC.

This clone was observed once. This CDR3 is CASSLLERLFYNEQFF. In nucleotides, the CDR3 is TGTGCCAGCAGTCTCCTGGAGCGGCTTTTTTACAATGAGCAGTTCTTC. V and J are TRBV7-2 and TRBJ2-1; D may be TRBD2 (5 bases). The length of the CDR3 is 16 residues. Germline V gene data show CDR1 as SGHTA and CDR2 as FQGNSA. Trimming took 6 bases from V and 4 from J, leaving 19 bases between them. The variable domain in full, completed from reference TRBV7-2 and TRBJ2-1, reads GAGVSQSPSNKVTEKGKDVELRCDPISGHTALYWYRQSLGQGLEFLIYFQGNSAPDKSGLPSDRFSAERTGGSVSTLTIQRTQQEDSAVYLCASSLLERLFYNEQFFGPGTRLTVL.

The gene calls are TRBV27 and TRBJ2-4; 12 bases map to TRBD2. Trimming removed 0 bases from V and 8 bases from J; junction bases left unmatched: 5. CDR3 size: 16 residues. Germline V gene lookup returns CDR1 MNHEY and CDR2 SMNVEV (reference sequence). CDR3 nucleotide sequence: TGTGCCAGCAGTTTATCTACTAGCGGGGGGCAGGACATTCAGTACTTC. It codes for CASSLSTSGGQDIQYF.

V and J are TRBV7-3 and TRBJ1-1; 11 bases are shared with TRBD1. Germline V gene lookup returns CDR1 SGHTA and CDR2 FQGTGA. The J segment lost 0 bases and the V segment lost 5 bases, leaving 5 bases of the junction unmatched. CDR3 length: 16 residues. CDR3 nucleotides: TGTGCCAGCAGCCGGACAGGGGGCAAAATGAACACTGAAGCTTTCTTT. It yields the protein CASSRTGGKMNTEAFF.

The gene calls are TRBV5-1 and TRBJ2-2, with D hard to call. CDR1 and CDR2 (germline): SGHRS, YFSETQ. There are 14 residues in the CDR3. Trimming stripped 2 bases from V and 4 bases from J, with 9 bases between. CDR3: CASSFSRTTGELFF. The CDR3 region has the DNA TGCGCCAGCAGCTTCAGCAGGACCACCGGGGAGCTGTTTTTT.

This clone was observed a single time. This chain joins TRBV5-4 and TRBJ1-1; no firm D call. Germline-derived CDR1 and CDR2 are SGHNT and YYREEE (reference sequence). The V end lost 6 bases, the J end lost 0 bases, and 15 bases lay between the germline ends. The CDR3 covers 15 residues. CDR3 residues: CASTLKDFMNTEAFF. The CDR3 DNA sequence: TGTGCCAGCACCCTTAAAGATTTCATGAACACTGAAGCTTTCTTT.

This CDR3 reads CASSLRQEWGYTF. The CDR3 nucleotides read TGTGCCAGCAGCTTACGACAGGAATGGGGCTACACCTTC. The rearrangement joins TRBV7-8 to TRBJ1-2; D possibly corresponds to TRBD1 (6 bases). The CDR3 runs to 13 residues. Trimming stripped 2 bases from V and 8 bases from J, with 12 bases between. CDR1 SGHVS and CDR2 FQNEAQ come from the germline V gene.

The chain employs TRBV11-2 and TRBJ2-3; no clear D. Germline loops: CDR1 SGHAT, CDR2 FQNNGV. There are 13 residues in the CDR3. Trimming removed 3 bases from V and 4 bases from J, with 8 bases in between. CDR3 loop: CASSFLSADTQYF. The CDR3 nucleotides read TGTGCCAGCAGCTTCCTCTCGGCAGATACGCAGTATTTT. Supplemented by reference TRBV11-2 and TRBJ2-3, the full variable domain reads EAGVAQSPRYKIIEKRQSVAFWCNPISGHATLYWYQQILGQGPKLLIQFQNNGVVDDSQLPKDRFSAERLKGVDSTLKIQPAKLEDSAVYLCASSFLSADTQYFGPGTRLTVL.

The V call is TRBV29-1, the J call TRBJ2-3; unclear D gene. Germline lookup yields CDR1 SQVTM and CDR2 ANQGSEA. This CDR3 spans 13 amino acids. Between the trimmed V and J ends, which lost 1 base and 2 bases, there was a span of 7 bases. As DNA, the CDR3 is TGCAGCGTTGAAGTGGCTCACACAGATACGCAGTATTTT. Translation gives CSVEVAHTDTQYF.

The chain joins TRBV18 to TRBJ1-1; weak D call: TRBD1 (6 bases). Germline V gene data show CDR1 as KGHSH and CDR2 as LQKENI. There are 15 residues in the CDR3. Deletions cut 6 bases from V and 0 bases from J, with 14 bases between. CDR3 region: CASSSTGQMNTEAFF. Here the CDR3 DNA reads TGTGCCAGCTCCTCTACAGGACAGATGAACACTGAAGCTTTCTTT.

The V and J genes are TRBV14 and TRBJ1-6; D perhaps matches TRBD1 (6 bases). Germline V gene data show CDR1 as SGHDN and CDR2 as FVKESK. V was clipped by 7 bases and J by 3 bases, with 10 bases between them. This CDR3 has 14 amino acids. The CDR3 DNA is TGTGCCAGCAATCAGGGGAGCTATAATTCACCCCTCCACTTT. This encodes CASNQGSYNSPLHF.